This record concerns one T cell receptor (beta chain) sequence. Its antigen is still unknown. Base qualities are not provided; no much larger clone lies one nucleotide away. TCR cDNA was made using 5'RACE template switching, a step that added a universal primer site and unique molecular identifiers. Priming for cDNA synthesis came from both the TCR alpha and TCR beta constant segments. Two PCR steps were used to amplify libraries, with sample barcodes and sequencing adapters being added in the second step. Sequencing of libraries was performed on Illumina HiSeq 2500 (2x100 bp) or NovaSeq (2x150 bp). Processing in the source paper ran as follows. Reads were demultiplexed and collapsed into UMI consensus sequences with MIGEC, and V(D)J alignment was performed with MiXCR. Using edgeR on replicate PBMC samples, clonotypes were called vaccine-responding if FDR was below 0.01 and the log2 fold change was above 5 up to day 15. Each bulk clonotype was labeled CD4 or CD8 based on which sequenced repertoire, CD4 or CD8, contained the clonotype at higher abundance. TCRdb ran its own pipeline on the public reads, namely fastp trimming at Q25 and MiXCR clone calling, and kept in-frame beta chains. Under each unique CDR3 protein, matching rows form one entry showing the most common genes and DNA. The V and J calls shown here were made by TCRdb, not taken from the authors' results. This sample is represented by under 700,000 distinct CDR3 sequences; roughly a sixth of them were singletons. Of the sample, 17% falls within the top ten clones.

V sheds 3 bases and J sheds 5 bases, leaving 10 bases between their ends. The CDR3 runs 13 residues from the cysteine to the phenylalanine. Only CDR3 DNA remains: 39 bases, in frame from the first base. The sample originates from a study of T cells after yellow fever vaccination (dated by TCRdb to 2018 to 2020). Study-wide context: The SMART-Seq v4 Ultra Low Input RNA kit was used to prepare libraries from fractions with low cell numbers. To follow T-cell clones before and after both primary and booster YFV17D yellow fever vaccination, bulk TCR alpha and beta repertoires underwent longitudinal sequencing. The cohort comprised two healthy male donors, one aged 18 to 30 and one aged 30 to 40 years. Blood was drawn at multiple timepoints before and after primary and secondary immunization, with bulk PBMC replicates and cell subsets isolated.

Per the publication, the treatment or condition label means: live attenuated yellow fever vaccine strain. At every blood-draw timepoint, two biological replicates of bulk PBMCs were collected. A standard Ficoll-Paque protocol was used to isolate PBMCs from peripheral blood. RNA was extracted with TriZol from bulk PBMCs, CD4 and CD8 fractions, and dextramer-positive and dextramer-negative fractions. Study-wide findings and limitations: Most clones expanded after primary vaccination (about 96% of CD4 and 80% to 90% of CD8) were re-detected after the booster, suggesting that broad memory maintenance occurred. The study included only a couple of donors, which limits how far the findings can be generalized. Compared with the primary T-cell response, the secondary T-cell response was faster but weaker, reaching its peak on day 5 rather than on day 15. A small fraction of clonotypes showed up in both the CD4 and CD8 compartments, probably as a result of convergent recombination. Because abundant contaminating clonotypes from the bulk population could be contained in FACS-sorted repertoires, computational filtering was required.

The chain was built from TRBV12-3 or TRBV12-4 and TRBJ1-1; no D gene is confidently identified. Sample: PBMCs, taken 5 to 6 days after the first yellow fever vaccination. The sequence was collected from a man aged 18-30 years who received the YFV17D yellow fever vaccine. The CDR3 here reads CASSLNGRTEAFF. The nucleotide sequence is TGTGCCAGCAGTTTGAATGGAAGGACTGAAGCTTTCTTT.